Shown below are 32 T cell receptor beta chains from a single sample sequenced in a study of blood T cell repertoires in COVID-19. The table came from immunoSEQ multiplex PCR; TCRdb's copy has only in-frame clones and leaves some out. The profile shows hundreds of thousands of clones, approximately 80% of them singletons. Specimen: PBMCs or T cells enriched from blood (not recorded which). Receptors were obtained from a man aged 40-49 years who had been exposed to COVID-19.

The chain uses TRBV19 and TRBJ2-3, with TRBD1 as a possible D gene (5 bases). CDR3 length: 14 residues. The V gene lost 6 bases and the J gene lost 0 bases, with 10 bases spanning the gap. Germline CDR1 reads LNHDA; CDR2 reads SQIVND (reference sequence). Here the CDR3 reads CASSRRQSTDTQYF. CDR3 nucleotides: TGTGCCAGTAGCCGACGACAGAGCACAGATACGCAGTATTTT.

The chain couples TRBV5-1 to TRBJ2-7, with 7 bases fitting TRBD1. This CDR3 has 15 amino acids. V gave up 0 bases and J gave up 3 bases; unmatched junction bases: 6. Germline assignment: CDR1 SGHRS and CDR2 YFSETQ. The CDR3 loop reads CASSLGGTASYEQYF. DNA for the CDR3: TGCGCCAGCAGCTTGGGGGGGACAGCTAGCTACGAGCAGTACTTC.

The CDR3 reads CASSLGGADTQYF. In nucleotides, the CDR3 is TGTGCCAGCAGCCTCGGCGGGGCAGATACGCAGTATTTT. The chain is built from TRBV11-1 and TRBJ2-3; D perhaps matches TRBD2 (6 bases). V was clipped by 5 bases and J by 4 bases, with 10 bases between them. The germline CDR1 and CDR2 sequences are SGHAT and FQDESV (reference sequence). The CDR3 totals 13 residues.

This clone was found a few times. The rearrangement links TRBV7-3 to TRBJ2-2; 10 positions match TRBD2. CDR1 and CDR2 (germline): SGHTA, FQGTGA. The CDR3 is 15 amino acids. The ends lost 6 bases at V and 2 bases at J; junction bases unmatched: 3. The CDR3 DNA sequence: TGTGCCAGCAGGGCTAGCGGGGGAAACACCGGGGAGCTGTTTTTT. Amino acid sequence: CASRASGGNTGELFF.

This clone was found a few times. DNA for the CDR3: TGTGCCAGCAGCTTGGTGGTGACGGGGAATCAGCCCCAGCATTTT. This codes for CASSLVVTGNQPQHF. The rearrangement uses TRBV5-5 and TRBJ1-5; no clear D gene. The CDR3 consists of 15 residues. CDR1 is SGHKS, CDR2 YYEKEE, per germline (reference sequence). V lost 0 bases and J 4 bases, leaving 11 bases between the germline ends.

V gene TRBV19 combines with J gene TRBJ1-3; 8 bases are a match to TRBD1. CDR1 LNHDA and CDR2 SQIVND come from the germline V gene (reference sequence). J gave up 8 bases and V 3 bases, and 9 bases lay outside the gene matches. The CDR3 is made up of 15 amino acids. The CDR3 DNA is TGTGCCAGTAGTATCTTCGCAGGGGGCGCAGACACCATATATTTT. Protein product: CASSIFAGGADTIYF.

V is TRBV14 and J is TRBJ2-3; D uncertain. With 4 bases removed from V and 0 bases from J, the gap between germline ends came to 17 bases. The germline V gene has CDR1 SGHDN and CDR2 FVKESK. The CDR3 has 17 amino acids. The DNA for the CDR3 is TGTGCCAGCAGCCGAGCCCCGCTTAGCCTAAGCACAGATACGCAGTATTTT. The encoded protein is CASSRAPLSLSTDTQYF.

The chain couples TRBV12-3 or TRBV12-4 to TRBJ1-5; D uncertain. This CDR3 has 12 residues. Deletions cut 6 bases from V and 7 bases from J, with 10 bases between. CDR3 bases: TGTGCCAGCAGCGTCTCGCGACAGCCCCAGCATTTT. This sequence encodes CASSVSRQPQHF.

V is TRBV7-9 and J is TRBJ1-6; TRBD1 might be the D (5 bases). V dropped 5 bases and J dropped 0 bases, with 11 bases sitting between them. The CDR3 length is 16 residues. Germline CDR1 and CDR2: SEHNR and FQNEAQ (reference sequence). In DNA form, the CDR3 reads TGTGCCAGCAGCGCGGACATGAGCTCCTATAATTCACCCCTCCACTTT. Protein: CASSADMSSYNSPLHF.

A single count supports this clone. The rearrangement joins TRBV29-1 to TRBJ2-7, with a possible D match to TRBD1 (6 bases). From germline, CDR1 is SQVTM and CDR2 ANQGSEA. The CDR3 spans 12 residues. With 6 bases removed from V and 4 bases from J, the gap between germline ends came to 13 bases. The CDR3 loop reads CSVGTPTYEQYF. The CDR3 nucleotides are TGCAGCGTGGGGACACCAACTTACGAGCAGTACTTC.

As concerns this clone: An end of the junction differs from the germline gene, which may be a read error. The chain employs TRBV7-7 and TRBJ2-1; D is undetermined. Germline V gene sequence: CDR1 SSHAT, CDR2 FNYEAQ (reference sequence). This CDR3 contains 14 residues. The CDR3 region is CASSLEVGYNEQFF. The CDR3 DNA reads TGTGCTAGCAGCTTAGAAGTCGGGTACAATGAGCAGTTCTTC.

The V gene is TRBV19, the J gene TRBJ1-1; D is possibly TRBD1 (5 bases). The V end was cut by 5 bases, the J end by 10 bases, with 20 bases between. Germline assignment: CDR1 LNHDA and CDR2 SQIVND (reference sequence). There are 14 residues in the CDR3. The CDR3 DNA reads as TGTGCCAGTAGTTCCCGGGGAGGGACGGCAGGAGCTTTCTTT. Translating gives CASSSRGGTAGAFF.

This chain joins TRBV10-3 and TRBJ2-2; D may be TRBD2 (5 bases). In germline, CDR1 is ENHRY, CDR2 SYGVKD. Trimming stripped 3 bases from V and 4 bases from J, with 6 bases between. The CDR3 spans 13 residues. CDR3 in amino acids: CAISEEGTGELFF. The CDR3 DNA is TGTGCCATCAGTGAAGAGGGCACCGGGGAGCTGTTTTTT.

This clone was seen a single time. J is TRBJ1-2 and V is TRBV3-1 (or the pseudogene TRBV3-2); D unclear. The V end lost 1 base, the J end lost 7 bases, and 7 bases lay between the germline ends. Germline V gene sequence: CDR1 LGHDT, CDR2 YNNKEL (reference sequence). This CDR3 has 12 residues. CDR3 nucleotides: TGTGCCAGCAGCCAAGTCTTTGTTGGCTACACCTTC. It yields the protein CASSQVFVGYTF.

This clone was seen just once. The chain couples TRBV5-1 to TRBJ2-7; 10 bases align to TRBD2. After removal of 4 bases from V and 2 bases from J, the junction contained 6 bases not matched to a gene. Germline-derived CDR1 and CDR2 are SGHRS and YFSETQ. The length of the CDR3 is 15 residues. For the CDR3, the DNA is TGCGCCAGCAGCCCGAGGACTAGCGGAACCTACGAGCAGTACTTC. It codes for CASSPRTSGTYEQYF.

This clone was recorded a few times. Here the CDR3 DNA reads TGTGCCAGCAGCCAAGAATCGTGGGAGGAGACCCAGTACTTC. Encoded protein: CASSQESWEETQYF. The V call is TRBV14, the J call TRBJ2-5; D may be TRBD2 (5 bases). This CDR3 spans 14 amino acids. The germline V and J ends were trimmed by 0 bases and 5 bases, with 10 bases remaining between them. Germline V gene lookup returns CDR1 SGHDN and CDR2 FVKESK.

The rearrangement links TRBV7-6 to TRBJ2-1; TRBD2 is a possible D gene (6 bases). The V end was cut by 1 base, the J end by 9 bases, with 7 bases between. The CDR3 runs to 12 residues. Germline assignment: CDR1 SGHVS and CDR2 FNYEAQ. The CDR3 region is CASSLEGGEQFF. CDR3 bases: TGTGCCAGCAGCTTAGAGGGAGGTGAGCAGTTCTTC.

V gene TRBV6-5 combines with J gene TRBJ2-7, with 8 bases aligning to TRBD2. The CDR3 covers 14 residues. The V gene end was trimmed by 6 bases and the J gene end by 3 bases; junction bases not matched to a gene: 7. Germline V gene sequence: CDR1 MNHEY, CDR2 SVGAGI. CDR3 in DNA: TGTGCCAGCAGACTCCCGGGGACTAGCTACGAGCAGTACTTC. This encodes CASRLPGTSYEQYF.

This clone showed up just a few times. The chain carries TRBV11-2 and TRBJ2-7; 12 bases line up with TRBD2. The CDR3 totals 16 residues. The germline V gene has CDR1 SGHAT and CDR2 FQNNGV. Trimming at V came to 5 bases and at J to 1 base, leaving 6 bases not matched to a gene. CDR3 protein: CASSKYLAGGSYEQYF. As DNA, the CDR3 is TGTGCCAGCAGCAAGTACCTAGCGGGAGGGTCCTACGAGCAGTACTTC.

The count of this clone is one. The chain combines TRBV30 with TRBJ1-1, with D possibly being TRBD1 (6 bases). CDR1 and CDR2 from the germline V gene are GTSNPN and SVGIG (reference sequence). Trimming removed 4 bases from V and 0 bases from J, with 27 bases in between. The CDR3 is 19 amino acids. In nucleotides, the CDR3 is TGTGCCTGGACCTCGATCGTTGGACAGAGCCAGTCCATGAACACTGAAGCTTTCTTT. Translating gives CAWTSIVGQSQSMNTEAFF.

The chain joins TRBV7-2 to TRBJ1-4; D is uncertain. The CDR3 extends over 15 amino acids. V lost 4 bases and J lost 1, with 10 bases in between. CDR1 and CDR2 (germline): SGHTA, FQGNSA. In DNA, the CDR3 is TGTGCCAGCAGCTCACGGACTGGAACTAATGAAAAACTGTTTTTT. Translation: CASSSRTGTNEKLFF.

The rearrangement joins TRBV6-1 to TRBJ2-7; TRBD2 is a possible D gene (6 bases). Trimming took 4 bases from V and 3 from J, leaving 19 bases between them. Germline CDR1 reads MNHNS; CDR2 reads SASEGT. The CDR3 covers 16 residues. The CDR3 coding sequence is TGTGCCAGCAGTGTTTTTGGGGGGACTCAAAACTACGAGCAGTACTTC. It translates to CASSVFGGTQNYEQYF.

DNA of the CDR3: TGTGCCACCACCCGGACAGGCCAAGAGACCCAGTACTTC. Translated, it gives CATTRTGQETQYF. J is TRBJ2-5 and V is TRBV19; the match to TRBD1 covers 7 bases. Germline assignment: CDR1 LNHDA and CDR2 SQIVND (reference sequence). J was trimmed by 1 base and V by 10 bases; bases with no gene match: 6. This CDR3 contains 13 residues.

The rearrangement joins TRBV6-5 to TRBJ1-2; possibly TRBD1 for D (5 bases). The CDR3 covers 13 residues. Trimming cost V 6 bases and J 3 bases, with 11 bases left between them. Germline V gene data show CDR1 as MNHEY and CDR2 as SVGAGI. DNA of the CDR3: TGTGCCAGCAGGGACGGAGGGGACTATGGCTACACCTTC. As protein: CASRDGGDYGYTF.

The chain is built from TRBV13 and TRBJ2-7, with D possibly matching TRBD1 (6 bases). The CDR3 spans 13 residues. CDR1 and CDR2 (germline): PRHDT, FYEKMQ (reference sequence). Trimming left V 6 bases short and J 0 bases short, with 9 bases between. The CDR3 reads CASRQGSSYEQYF. CDR3 DNA sequence: TGTGCCAGCAGGCAGGGGAGCTCCTACGAGCAGTACTTC.

The rearrangement joins TRBV2 to TRBJ2-5, with 7 positions matching TRBD2. The CDR3 totals 13 residues. The V and J ends lost 11 bases and 3 bases, in that order; junction bases with no gene match: 9. In germline, CDR1 is SNHLY, CDR2 FYNNEI. The DNA for the CDR3 is TGTGCCTGCCGGGGGAGGGGCAAAGAGACCCAGTACTTC. Amino acids: CACRGRGKETQYF. The entire variable domain, with the rest obtained from reference TRBV2 and TRBJ2-5, is as follows: EPEVTQTPSHQVTQMGQEVILRCVPISNHLYFYWYRQILGQKVEFLVSFYNNEISEKSEIFDDQFSVERPDGSNFTLKIRSTKLEDSAMYFCACRGRGKETQYFGPGTRLLVL.

This chain connects TRBV19 to TRBJ1-2; D gene uncertain. V was trimmed by 3 bases and J by 3 bases, leaving 8 bases between them. Germline CDR1 is LNHDA and CDR2 is SQIVND (reference sequence). The CDR3 loop spans 13 amino acids. CDR3 DNA sequence: TGTGCCAGTAGTATCGAGGATTACTATGGCTACACCTTC. It codes for CASSIEDYYGYTF.

This clone was found many times. The chain has TRBV7-2 and TRBJ1-1; D unclear. V was trimmed by 6 bases and J by 7 bases, leaving 18 bases between them. The CDR3 sequence is 14 residues long. Germline V CDR1 and CDR2: SGHTA, FQGNSA. The CDR3 loop is CASSVSQSSIEAFF. The CDR3 region has the DNA TGTGCCAGCAGTGTCTCACAGAGTAGTATTGAAGCTTTCTTT.

The rearrangement uses TRBV9 and TRBJ1-1, with D possibly TRBD1 on 5 matching bases. Germline values: CDR1 SGDLS, CDR2 YYNGEE. The CDR3 runs to 15 residues. Trimming cost V 2 bases and J 3 bases, with 14 bases left between them. CDR3 bases: TGTGCCAGCAGCGTGGGACTTAGGGAAGACACTGAAGCTTTCTTT. Translated, it gives CASSVGLREDTEAFF.

The V call is TRBV18, the J call TRBJ2-4; no clear D. This CDR3 is built from 14 residues. Trimming cost V 3 bases and J 0 bases, with 6 bases left between them. CDR1 is KGHSH, CDR2 LQKENI, per germline. Here the CDR3 reads CASSPTLAKNIQYF. CDR3 DNA: TGTGCCAGCTCACCTACATTAGCCAAAAACATTCAGTACTTC.

The J gene is TRBJ2-1, the V gene TRBV5-1, with D perhaps matching TRBD2 (6 bases). The V end was cut by 6 bases, the J end by 2 bases, with 12 bases between. The length of the CDR3 is 14 residues. From germline, CDR1 is SGHRS and CDR2 YFSETQ. This CDR3 is CASTPGTPYNEQFF. CDR3 bases: TGCGCCAGCACCCCCGGGACTCCCTACAATGAGCAGTTCTTC.

The genes are TRBV28 and TRBJ1-1, with D possibly TRBD1 on 6 matching bases. The CDR3 extends over 12 amino acids. Trimming left V 8 bases short and J 5 bases short, with 12 bases between. CDR1 and CDR2 (germline): MDHEN, SYDVKM. CDR3 sequence reads: CASGQGRTEAFF. The DNA of the CDR3 is TGTGCCAGCGGTCAGGGGCGGACTGAAGCTTTCTTT.